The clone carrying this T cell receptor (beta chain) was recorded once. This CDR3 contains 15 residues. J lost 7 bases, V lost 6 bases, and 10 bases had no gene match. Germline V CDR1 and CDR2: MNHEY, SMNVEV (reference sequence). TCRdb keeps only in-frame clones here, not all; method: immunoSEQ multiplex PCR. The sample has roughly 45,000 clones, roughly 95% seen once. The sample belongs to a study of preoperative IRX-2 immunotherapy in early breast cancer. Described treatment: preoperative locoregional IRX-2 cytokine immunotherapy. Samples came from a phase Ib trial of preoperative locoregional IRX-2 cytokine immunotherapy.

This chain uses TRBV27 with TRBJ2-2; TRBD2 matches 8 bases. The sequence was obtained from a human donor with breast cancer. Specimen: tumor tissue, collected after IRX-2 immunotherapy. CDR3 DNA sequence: TGTGCCAGCAGCCCGGGAGGGGGGGCTGGCGGGGAGCTGTTTTTT. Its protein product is CASSPGGGAGGELFF.